This TCR beta chain was documented in a study of shared clonotypes between healthy human individuals. About this clone itself: As yet, its antigen is unknown.

It was CD45RO-negative cells, positively selected for CCR7, that made up naive CD8 cells, with terminally differentiated effector memory CD45RA+ cells excluded. The assay was run at deep level. Assay: immunoSEQ multiplex PCR; the TCRdb copy retains only in-frame clones and omits some. In the table there are under 1 million clones, 90% to 97% of which are singletons. General study findings and limits: A generally larger estimated richness was seen in naive subsets than in memory subsets. Non-shared clonotypes were found to have lower generation probabilities than the clonotypes that were shared by all four of the sorted-subset donors. Few donors restricted represented genetic and exposure-history diversity.

The CDR3 totals 13 residues. V shed 10 bases, J shed 10 bases, and the junction held 13 bases outside the gene matches. The germline V gene has CDR1 SNHLY and CDR2 FYNNEI. This TCR was sampled from a man aged 30 to 39 in good health. J is TRBJ2-1 and V is TRBV2; 7 bases line up with TRBD2. Material: naive CD8+ T cells sorted from blood. DNA of the CDR3: TGTGCCATCCGGGGCGGGAGAGGGTACGAGCAGTTCTTC. It translates to CAIRGGRGYEQFF.